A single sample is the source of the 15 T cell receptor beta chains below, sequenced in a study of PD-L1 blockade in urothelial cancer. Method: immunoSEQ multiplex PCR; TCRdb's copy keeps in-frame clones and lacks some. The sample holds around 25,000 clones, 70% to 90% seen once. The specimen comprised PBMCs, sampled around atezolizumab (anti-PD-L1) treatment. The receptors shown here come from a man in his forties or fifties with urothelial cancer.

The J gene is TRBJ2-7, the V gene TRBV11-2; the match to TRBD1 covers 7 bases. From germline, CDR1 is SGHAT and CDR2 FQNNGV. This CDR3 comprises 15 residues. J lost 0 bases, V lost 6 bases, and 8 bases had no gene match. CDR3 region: CASRRPGQSSYEQYF. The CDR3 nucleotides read TGTGCCAGCAGGCGGCCGGGACAGAGCTCCTACGAGCAGTACTTC.

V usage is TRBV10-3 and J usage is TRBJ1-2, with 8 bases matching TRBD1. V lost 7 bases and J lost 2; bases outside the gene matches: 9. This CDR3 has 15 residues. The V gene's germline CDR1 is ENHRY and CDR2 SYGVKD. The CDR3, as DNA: TGTGCCATCAAGACAGGGGAGGCCGGAAACTATGGCTACACCTTC. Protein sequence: CAIKTGEAGNYGYTF.

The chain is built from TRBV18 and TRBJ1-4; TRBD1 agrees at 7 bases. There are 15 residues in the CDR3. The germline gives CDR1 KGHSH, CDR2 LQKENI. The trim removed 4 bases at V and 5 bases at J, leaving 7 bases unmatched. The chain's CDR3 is CASSLPTGLNEKLFF. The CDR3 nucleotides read TGTGCCAGCTCACTCCCGACAGGGCTAAATGAAAAACTGTTTTTT. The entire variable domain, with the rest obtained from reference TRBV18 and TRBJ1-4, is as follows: NAGVMQNPRHLVRRRGQEARLRCSPMKGHSHVYWYRQLPEEGLKFMVYLQKENIIDESGMPKERFSAEFPKEGPSILRIQQVVRGDSAAYFCASSLPTGLNEKLFFGSGTQLSVL.

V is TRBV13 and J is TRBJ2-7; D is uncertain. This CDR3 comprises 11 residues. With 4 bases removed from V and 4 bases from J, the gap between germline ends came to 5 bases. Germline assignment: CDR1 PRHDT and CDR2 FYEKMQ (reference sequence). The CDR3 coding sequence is TGTGCCAGCAGCTCCCAATACGAGCAGTACTTC. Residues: CASSSQYEQYF.

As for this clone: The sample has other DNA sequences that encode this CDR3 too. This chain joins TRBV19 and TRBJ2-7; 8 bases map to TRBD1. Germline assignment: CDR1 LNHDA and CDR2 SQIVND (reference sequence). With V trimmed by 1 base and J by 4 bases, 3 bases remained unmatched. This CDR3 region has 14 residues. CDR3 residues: CASSIGQGAYEQYF. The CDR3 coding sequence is TGTGCCAGTAGTATAGGCCAGGGGGCATACGAGCAGTACTTC. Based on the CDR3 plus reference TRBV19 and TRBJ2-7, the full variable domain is DGGITQSPKYLFRKEGQNVTLSCEQNLNHDAMYWYRQDPGQGLRLIYYSQIVNDFQKGDIAEGYSVSREKKESFPLTVTSAQKNPTAFYLCASSIGQGAYEQYFGPGTRLTVT.

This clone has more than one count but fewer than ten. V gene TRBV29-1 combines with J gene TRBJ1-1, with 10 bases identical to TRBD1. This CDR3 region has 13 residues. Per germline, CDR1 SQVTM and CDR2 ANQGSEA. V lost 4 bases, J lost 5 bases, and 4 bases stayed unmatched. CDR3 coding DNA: TGCAGCGTTGGAGGGACAGGGGAGACTGAAGCTTTCTTT. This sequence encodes CSVGGTGETEAFF.

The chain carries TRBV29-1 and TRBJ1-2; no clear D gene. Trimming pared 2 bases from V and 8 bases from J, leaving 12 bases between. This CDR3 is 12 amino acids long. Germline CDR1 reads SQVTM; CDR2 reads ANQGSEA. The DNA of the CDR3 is TGCAGCGTTGAATCGACTTATGGCGGCTACACCTTC. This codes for CSVESTYGGYTF.

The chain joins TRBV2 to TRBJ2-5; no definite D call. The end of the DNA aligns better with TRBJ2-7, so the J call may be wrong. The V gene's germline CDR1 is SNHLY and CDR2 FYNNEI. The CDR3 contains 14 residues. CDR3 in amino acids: CASSDKGWGYEQYF. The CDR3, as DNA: TGTGCCAGCAGTGATAAGGGTTGGGGCTACGAGCAGTACTTC.

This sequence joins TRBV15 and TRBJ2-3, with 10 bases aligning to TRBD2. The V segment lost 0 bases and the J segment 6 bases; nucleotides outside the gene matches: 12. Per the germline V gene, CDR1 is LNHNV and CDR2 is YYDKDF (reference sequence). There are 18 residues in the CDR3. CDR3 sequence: CATSRDRKLAGGFDTQYF. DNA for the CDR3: TGTGCCACCAGCAGAGATCGGAAATTAGCGGGAGGTTTCGATACGCAGTATTTT.

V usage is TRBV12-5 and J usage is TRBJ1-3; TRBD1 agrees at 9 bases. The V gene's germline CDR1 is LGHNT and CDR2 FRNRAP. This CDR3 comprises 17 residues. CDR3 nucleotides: TGTGCCACCTTTACCACCCACAGGGGGCTGTCTGGAAACACCATATATTTT. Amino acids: CATFTTHRGLSGNTIYF.

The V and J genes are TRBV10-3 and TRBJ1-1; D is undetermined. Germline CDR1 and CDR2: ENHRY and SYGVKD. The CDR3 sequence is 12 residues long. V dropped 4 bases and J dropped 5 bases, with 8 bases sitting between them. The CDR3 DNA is TGTGCCATCAGTGGTCCCCAAACTGAAGCTTTCTTT. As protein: CAISGPQTEAFF.

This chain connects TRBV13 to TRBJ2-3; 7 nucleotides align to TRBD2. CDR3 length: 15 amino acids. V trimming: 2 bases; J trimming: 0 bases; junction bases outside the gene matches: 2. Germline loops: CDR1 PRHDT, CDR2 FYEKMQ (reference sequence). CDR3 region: CASSLWRGSTDTQYF. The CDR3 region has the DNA TGTGCCAGCAGCTTATGGCGGGGGAGCACAGATACGCAGTATTTT.

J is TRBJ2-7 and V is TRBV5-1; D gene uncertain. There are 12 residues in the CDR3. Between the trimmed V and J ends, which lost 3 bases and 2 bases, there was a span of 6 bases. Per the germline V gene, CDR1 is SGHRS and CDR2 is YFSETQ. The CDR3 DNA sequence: TGCGCCAGCAGCTATGACACCTACGAGCAGTACTTC. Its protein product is CASSYDTYEQYF.

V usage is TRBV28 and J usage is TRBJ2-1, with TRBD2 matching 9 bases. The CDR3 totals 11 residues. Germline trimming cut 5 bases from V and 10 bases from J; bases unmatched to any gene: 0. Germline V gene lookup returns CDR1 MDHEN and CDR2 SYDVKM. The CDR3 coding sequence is TGTGCCAGCAGTAGCGGGAGGGAGCAGTTCTTC. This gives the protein CASSSGREQFF.

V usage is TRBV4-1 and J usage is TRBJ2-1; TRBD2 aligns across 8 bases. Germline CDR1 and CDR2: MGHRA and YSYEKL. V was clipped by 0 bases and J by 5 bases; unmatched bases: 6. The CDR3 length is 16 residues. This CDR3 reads CASSQEVVAGNNEQFF. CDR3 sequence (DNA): TGCGCCAGCAGCCAAGAAGTGGTAGCGGGGAACAATGAGCAGTTCTTC.